This section outlines one TCR beta chain sequence together with its context. Per the germline V gene, CDR1 is SNHLY and CDR2 is FYNNEI. Deletions cut 10 bases from V and 5 bases from J, with 11 bases between. This CDR3 has 11 residues. This sample was taken from a study of shared clonotypes between healthy human individuals. The assay was immunoSEQ multiplex PCR, and TCRdb's table has in-frame clones only and misses some. The profile shows roughly 530,000 clones, 90% to 96% of them singletons. The TCR sequence derives from a woman in her 30s in good health. The chain carries TRBV2 and TRBJ2-5; unclear D gene. Sequenced input: naive CD4+ T cells sorted from blood. As to subset: CD45RA+ positively selected. The CDR3 DNA sequence: TGTGCCACCCCGATACGGGAGACCCAGTACTTC. Protein: CATPIRETQYF.